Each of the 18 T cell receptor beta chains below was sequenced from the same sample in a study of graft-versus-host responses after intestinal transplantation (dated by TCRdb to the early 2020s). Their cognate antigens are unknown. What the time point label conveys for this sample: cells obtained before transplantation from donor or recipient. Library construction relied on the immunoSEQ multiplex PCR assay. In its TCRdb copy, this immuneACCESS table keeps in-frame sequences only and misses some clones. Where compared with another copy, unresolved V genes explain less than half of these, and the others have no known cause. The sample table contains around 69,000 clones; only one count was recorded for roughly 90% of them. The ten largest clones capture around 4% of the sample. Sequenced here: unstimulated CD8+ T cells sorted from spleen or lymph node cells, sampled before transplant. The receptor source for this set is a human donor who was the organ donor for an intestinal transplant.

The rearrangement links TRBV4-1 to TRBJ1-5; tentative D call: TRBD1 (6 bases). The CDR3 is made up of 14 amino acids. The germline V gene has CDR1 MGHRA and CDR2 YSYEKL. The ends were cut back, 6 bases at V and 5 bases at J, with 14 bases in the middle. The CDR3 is CASSAYRVDQPQHF. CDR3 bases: TGCGCCAGCAGTGCGTACAGGGTTGATCAGCCCCAGCATTTT.

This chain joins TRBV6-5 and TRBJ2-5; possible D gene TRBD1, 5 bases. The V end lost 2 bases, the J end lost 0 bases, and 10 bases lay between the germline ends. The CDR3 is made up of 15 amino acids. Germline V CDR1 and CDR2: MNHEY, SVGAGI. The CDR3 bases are TGTGCCAGCAGTTACGGGGCAGGGTACCAAGAGACCCAGTACTTC. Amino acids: CASSYGAGYQETQYF.

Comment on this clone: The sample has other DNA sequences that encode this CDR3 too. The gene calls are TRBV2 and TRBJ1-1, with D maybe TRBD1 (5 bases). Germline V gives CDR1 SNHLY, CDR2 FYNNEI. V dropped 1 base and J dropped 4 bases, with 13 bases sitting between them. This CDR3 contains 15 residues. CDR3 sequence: CASSEGGGESTEAFF. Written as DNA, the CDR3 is TGTGCCAGCAGTGAAGGGGGAGGGGAGAGCACTGAAGCTTTCTTT.

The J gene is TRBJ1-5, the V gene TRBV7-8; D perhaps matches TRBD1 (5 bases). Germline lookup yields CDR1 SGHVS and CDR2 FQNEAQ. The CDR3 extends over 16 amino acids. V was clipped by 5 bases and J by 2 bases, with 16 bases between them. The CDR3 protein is CASSRTPGDGNQPQHF. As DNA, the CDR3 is TGTGCCAGCAGCCGTACCCCGGGGGATGGCAATCAGCCCCAGCATTTT.

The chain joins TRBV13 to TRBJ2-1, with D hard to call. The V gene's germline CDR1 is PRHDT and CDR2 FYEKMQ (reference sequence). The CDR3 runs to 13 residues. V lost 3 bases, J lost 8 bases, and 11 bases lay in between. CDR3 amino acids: CASSFKLRDEQFF. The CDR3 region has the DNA TGTGCCAGCAGCTTTAAACTGCGCGATGAGCAGTTCTTC.

CDR3: CASSSWGLAGGTDTQYF. The CDR3 DNA sequence: TGTGCCAGCAGTTCATGGGGACTAGCGGGGGGCACAGATACGCAGTATTTT. This chain uses TRBV27 with TRBJ2-3; the match to TRBD2 covers 14 bases. CDR3 length: 17 residues. Unmatched junction bases numbered 4, after V lost 4 bases and J lost 1 base. The germline V gene encodes CDR1 MNHEY and CDR2 SMNVEV (reference sequence).

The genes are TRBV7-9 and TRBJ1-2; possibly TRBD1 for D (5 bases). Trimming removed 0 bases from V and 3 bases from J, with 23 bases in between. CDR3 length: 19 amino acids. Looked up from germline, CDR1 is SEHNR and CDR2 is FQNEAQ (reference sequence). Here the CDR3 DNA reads TGTGCCAGCAGCTTAGCGCGGTGGGGCAGGACCACCCTCGACTATGGCTACACCTTC. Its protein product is CASSLARWGRTTLDYGYTF.

The CDR3 region is CASSLEGQGGTEAFF. The CDR3 region has the DNA TGTGCCAGCAGCTTGGAGGGACAGGGTGGAACTGAAGCTTTCTTT. The chain employs TRBV5-4 and TRBJ1-1, with 9 bases identical to TRBD1. Germline CDR1 is SGHNT and CDR2 is YYREEE (reference sequence). V trimming: 0 bases; J trimming: 5 bases; junction bases outside the gene matches: 5. The CDR3 has 15 amino acids.

The CDR3 reads CAWSPGQGETQYF. CDR3 in DNA: TGTGCCTGGAGTCCCGGGCAGGGGGAGACCCAGTACTTC. The chain joins TRBV30 to TRBJ2-5; TRBD1 might be the D (6 bases). Germline CDR1 reads GTSNPN; CDR2 reads SVGIG (reference sequence). This CDR3 has 13 amino acids. The V end lost 2 bases, the J end lost 5 bases, and 12 bases lay between the germline ends.

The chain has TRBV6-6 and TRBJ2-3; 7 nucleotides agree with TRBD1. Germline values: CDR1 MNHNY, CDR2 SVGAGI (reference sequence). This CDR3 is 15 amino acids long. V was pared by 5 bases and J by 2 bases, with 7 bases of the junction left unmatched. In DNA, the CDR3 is TGTGCCAGCAGTGGGGACAGACTAATCACAGATACGCAGTATTTT. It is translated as CASSGDRLITDTQYF.

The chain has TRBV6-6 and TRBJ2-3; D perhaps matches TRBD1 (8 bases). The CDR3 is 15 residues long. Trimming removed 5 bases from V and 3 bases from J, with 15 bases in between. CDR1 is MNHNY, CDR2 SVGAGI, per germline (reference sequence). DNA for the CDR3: TGTGCCAGCAGTGACAGGGGAGGGGGGACAGATACGCAGTATTTT. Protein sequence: CASSDRGGGTDTQYF.

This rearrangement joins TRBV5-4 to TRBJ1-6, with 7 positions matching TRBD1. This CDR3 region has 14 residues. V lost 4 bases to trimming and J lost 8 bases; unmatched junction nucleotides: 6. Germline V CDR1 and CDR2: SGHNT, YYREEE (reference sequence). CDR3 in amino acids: CASSMRDSYSPLHF. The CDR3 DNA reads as TGTGCCAGCAGCATGCGGGACAGCTATTCACCCCTCCACTTT. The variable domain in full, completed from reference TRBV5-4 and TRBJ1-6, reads ETGVTQSPTHLIKTRGQQVTLRCSSQSGHNTVSWYQQALGQGPQFIFQYYREEENGRGNFPPRFSGLQFPNYSSELNVNALELDDSALYLCASSMRDSYSPLHFGNGTRLTVT.

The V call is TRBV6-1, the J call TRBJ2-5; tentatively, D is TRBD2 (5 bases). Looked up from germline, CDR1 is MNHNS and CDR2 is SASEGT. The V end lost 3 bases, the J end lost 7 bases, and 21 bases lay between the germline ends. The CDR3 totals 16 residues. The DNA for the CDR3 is TGTGCCAGCAGTGATTTGGAGGCGCTTGGGTTTTCGACCCAGTACTTC. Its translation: CASSDLEALGFSTQYF.

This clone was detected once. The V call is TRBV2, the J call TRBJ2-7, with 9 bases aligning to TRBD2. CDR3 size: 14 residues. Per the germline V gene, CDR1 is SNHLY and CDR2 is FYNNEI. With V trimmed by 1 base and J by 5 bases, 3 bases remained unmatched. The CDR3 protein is CASSEGTSVDEQYV. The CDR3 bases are TGTGCCAGCAGTGAAGGGACTAGCGTCGACGAGCAGTACGTC.

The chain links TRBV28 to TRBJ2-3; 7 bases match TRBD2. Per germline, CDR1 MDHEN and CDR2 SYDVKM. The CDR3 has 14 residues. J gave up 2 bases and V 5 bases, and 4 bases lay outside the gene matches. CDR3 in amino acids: CASSASGDTDTQYF. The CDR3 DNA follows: TGTGCCAGCAGTGCTAGCGGAGACACAGATACGCAGTATTTT.

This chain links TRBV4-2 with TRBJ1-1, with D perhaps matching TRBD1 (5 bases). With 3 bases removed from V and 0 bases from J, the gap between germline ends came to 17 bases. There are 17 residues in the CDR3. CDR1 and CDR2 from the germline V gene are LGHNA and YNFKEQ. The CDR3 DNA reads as TGTGCCAGCAGCCAGGGCCCAAGGGGCGACTTGAACACTGAAGCTTTCTTT. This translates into CASSQGPRGDLNTEAFF.

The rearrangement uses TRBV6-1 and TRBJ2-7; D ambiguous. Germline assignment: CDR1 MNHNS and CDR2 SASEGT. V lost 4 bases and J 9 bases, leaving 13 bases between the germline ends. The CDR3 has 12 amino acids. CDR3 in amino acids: CASSGKYDGQYV. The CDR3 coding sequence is TGTGCCAGCAGTGGGAAATACGATGGGCAGTACGTC.

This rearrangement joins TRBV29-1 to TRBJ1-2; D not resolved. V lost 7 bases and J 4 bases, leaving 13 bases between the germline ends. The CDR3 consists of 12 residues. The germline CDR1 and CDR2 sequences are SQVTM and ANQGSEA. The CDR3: CSGGEAPYGYTF. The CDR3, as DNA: TGCAGCGGTGGCGAGGCGCCCTATGGCTACACCTTC.